This TCR beta chain was retrieved from a study of cytomegalovirus exposure and HLA in healthy donors. Study results and caveats: Using a false discovery rate of 0.05, a later analysis showed that 16,000 or so TCR beta sequences were associated with HLA alleles.

Of note for this clone: The antigen is unknown.

In the PCR, 60 Vbeta and 13 Jbeta primers were used. Some clones are missing from TCRdb's copy, which holds only in-frame ones; the method was immunoSEQ multiplex PCR. The sample has about 98,000 clones, roughly 70% seen once; the top ten hold 1.8%. This CDR3 contains 14 residues. The germline V and J ends were trimmed by 0 bases and 6 bases, with 13 bases remaining between them. The V gene's germline CDR1 is SGDLS and CDR2 YYNGEE. The TCR originated in a male donor in good health and CMV-seronegative. The rearrangement links TRBV9 to TRBJ2-7; D unclear. The source material was PBMCs. The CDR3 loop is CASSVGISSVEQYF. The CDR3 DNA is TGTGCCAGCAGCGTAGGAATTTCGAGCGTCGAGCAGTACTTC.